Following are 30 T cell receptor beta chains from one sample sequenced in a study of CD8 T cells in Susac syndrome. Random-hexamer reverse transcription was applied to roughly 0.5 to 1 ug RNA. In TCRdb, the immunoSEQ multiplex PCR reads were re-called with MiXCR into one record per CDR3 protein. The table has about 190,000 distinct CDR3 sequences, roughly 92% seen once. Source material: CD4+ T cells from PBMCs. Receptor source: a human donor in good health.

This chain joins TRBV24-1 and TRBJ2-3, with TRBD1 identical over 8 bases. The ends lost 4 bases at V and 7 bases at J; junction bases unmatched: 9. Germline V gives CDR1 KGHDR, CDR2 SFDVKD. CDR3 length: 15 residues. CDR3 bases: TGTGCCACCAGTGACATCCAGGGGGCGCGAAATACGCAGTATTTT. Protein product: CATSDIQGARNTQYF.

The chain uses TRBV6-5 and TRBJ2-5; D is ambiguous. The CDR3 length is 13 residues. V was cut by 6 bases and J by 1 base, with 9 bases left in between. From germline, CDR1 is MNHEY and CDR2 SVGAGI. The CDR3 DNA reads as TGTGCCAGCAGCCTTATGGGCCAAGAGACCCAGTACTTC. Residues: CASSLMGQETQYF.

V is TRBV5-4 and J is TRBJ1-2, with 7 bases that match TRBD1. The V gene's germline CDR1 is SGHNT and CDR2 YYREEE (reference sequence). This CDR3 spans 15 amino acids. The V segment lost 2 bases and the J segment 4 bases; nucleotides outside the gene matches: 8. The CDR3 reads CASSFRDSLFYGYTF. The CDR3 bases are TGTGCCAGCAGCTTCCGGGACAGCCTATTCTATGGCTACACCTTC. Based on the CDR3 plus reference TRBV5-4 and TRBJ1-2, the full variable domain is ETGVTQSPTHLIKTRGQQVTLRCSSQSGHNTVSWYQQALGQGPQFIFQYYREEENGRGNFPPRFSGLQFPNYSSELNVNALELDDSALYLCASSFRDSLFYGYTFGSGTRLTVV.

This sequence joins TRBV20-1 and TRBJ1-2, with D possibly matching TRBD1 (5 bases). CDR1 is DFQATT and CDR2 is SNEGSKA in the germline V gene (reference sequence). This CDR3 contains 13 residues. CDR3 nucleotides: TGCAGGGCCGGGACCGGGAAATCGCATGGCTACACCTTC. It is translated as CRAGTGKSHGYTF.

The chain couples TRBV12-3 or TRBV12-4 to TRBJ2-5, with a tentative D call TRBD1 (5 bases). V lost 1 base, J lost 4 bases, and 16 bases lay in between. The CDR3 is 16 residues long. Written as DNA, the CDR3 is TGTGCCAGCAGTTTAGTCTCCACAGGAATACGAGAGACCCAGTACTTC. Translated: CASSLVSTGIRETQYF.

This chain connects TRBV23-1 to TRBJ2-7, with a possible D match to TRBD2 (5 bases). TRBV23-1 is an open reading frame, and its role is uncertain. Trimming removed 3 bases from V and 2 bases from J, with 14 bases in between. The CDR3 spans 15 residues. For the CDR3, the DNA is TGCGCCAGCAGTCACATAAAGCGAGGGCCCTACGAGCAGTACTTC. As protein: CASSHIKRGPYEQYF.

The V and J genes are TRBV20-1 and TRBJ1-1; 8 bases are shared with TRBD1. This CDR3 has 14 amino acids. The V segment lost 6 bases and the J segment 6 bases; nucleotides outside the gene matches: 12. Germline-derived CDR1 and CDR2 are DFQATT and SNEGSKA (reference sequence). CDR3 amino acids: CSAIKTTGDAEAFF. In DNA, the CDR3 is TGCAGTGCGATAAAAACGACAGGGGACGCTGAAGCTTTCTTT.

The CDR3 coding sequence is TGCGCCAGCAGCTTGGCCGGTGGGGGTACCGGGGCCAACGTCCTGACTTTC. Translated, it gives CASSLAGGGTGANVLTF. V gene TRBV5-1 combines with J gene TRBJ2-6, with D perhaps given as TRBD1 or TRBD2 (5 bases each). Trimming left V 0 bases short and J 4 bases short, with 14 bases between. Germline CDR1 is SGHRS and CDR2 is YFSETQ. The CDR3 loop spans 17 amino acids.

J is TRBJ1-6 and V is TRBV3-1, with D uncertain. Between the trimmed V and J ends, which lost 0 bases and 7 bases, there was a span of 16 bases. Germline V gene sequence: CDR1 LGHDT, CDR2 YNNKEL (reference sequence). The CDR3 is 17 residues long. This CDR3 is CASSQEKGRAANSPLHF. The CDR3 DNA reads as TGTGCCAGCAGCCAAGAAAAAGGTCGGGCAGCCAATTCACCCCTCCACTTT. The full variable domain, in which reference TRBV3-1 and TRBJ1-6 provide the parts outside the CDR3, is DTAVSQTPKYLVTQMGNDKSIKCEQNLGHDTMYWYKQDSKKFLKIMFSYNNKELIINETVPNRFSPKSPDKAHLNLHINSLELGDSAVYFCASSQEKGRAANSPLHFGNGTRLTVT.

The chain links TRBV3-1 to TRBJ1-6; TRBD1 matches at 8 bases. V shed 1 base, J shed 10 bases, and the junction held 6 bases outside the gene matches. The CDR3 length is 15 residues. Germline values: CDR1 LGHDT, CDR2 YNNKEL (reference sequence). This CDR3 reads CASSQVAGGESPLHF. The CDR3 DNA reads TGTGCCAGCAGCCAAGTTGCAGGGGGCGAATCACCCCTCCACTTT.

The chain joins TRBV6-6 to TRBJ2-7; 11 bases agree with TRBD2. With V trimmed by 5 bases and J by 3 bases, 6 bases remained unmatched. CDR1 is MNHNY and CDR2 is SVGAGI in the germline V gene (reference sequence). CDR3 length: 15 residues. The CDR3, as DNA: TGTGCCAGCAGTCCTAGACTAGCGGGGATCTACGAGCAGTACTTC. It is translated as CASSPRLAGIYEQYF.

The rearrangement uses TRBV20-1 and TRBJ1-1; D is undetermined. V lost 4 bases and J lost 1, with 13 bases in between. Germline CDR1 reads DFQATT; CDR2 reads SNEGSKA (reference sequence). The CDR3 loop spans 14 amino acids. The CDR3 loop is CSAIIPRPNTEAFF. The CDR3 bases are TGCAGTGCTATAATCCCGCGTCCGAACACTGAAGCTTTCTTT.

The CDR3 sequence: CASKTGRLGDEKLFF. CDR3 nucleotides: TGTGCCAGCAAGACAGGGAGGCTAGGCGATGAAAAACTGTTTTTT. The J gene is TRBJ1-4, the V gene TRBV6-5; 7 nucleotides match TRBD1. J lost 6 bases, V lost 7 bases, and 11 bases had no gene match. This CDR3 is built from 15 residues. Per germline, CDR1 MNHEY and CDR2 SVGAGI.

The chain couples TRBV20-1 to TRBJ2-3, with D maybe TRBD2 (6 bases). The CDR3 extends over 13 amino acids. V lost 5 bases to trimming and J lost 1 base, with 10 bases between them. CDR1 and CDR2 from the germline V gene are DFQATT and SNEGSKA (reference sequence). The CDR3 here is CSARPGGTDTQYF. CDR3 nucleotides: TGCAGTGCTCGGCCGGGGGGCACAGATACGCAGTATTTT.

V is TRBV30 and J is TRBJ1-2; D gene ambiguous. V gave up 8 bases and J gave up 5 bases, with 12 bases separating them. The CDR3 spans 11 residues. Germline V gives CDR1 GTSNPN, CDR2 SVGIG (reference sequence). CDR3 sequence: CAHGSLYGYTF. In DNA, the CDR3 is TGTGCCCACGGTTCGCTTTATGGCTACACCTTC.

The chain combines TRBV3-1 with TRBJ2-1; 9 bases match TRBD2. The CDR3 runs 17 residues. Per germline, CDR1 LGHDT and CDR2 YNNKEL (reference sequence). V lost 1 base, J lost 6 bases, and 10 bases stayed unmatched. CDR3 nucleotides: TGTGCCAGCAGCCAAGGGCGAGCGGGGGGCCGGGGCAATGAGCAGTTCTTC. Protein sequence: CASSQGRAGGRGNEQFF.

This chain links TRBV7-3 with TRBJ2-7; D is possibly TRBD1 (6 bases). Germline loops: CDR1 SGHTA, CDR2 FQGTGA. This CDR3 contains 13 residues. Trimming cost V 3 bases and J 5 bases, with 11 bases left between them. The CDR3 reads CASSFTGSNEQYF. The CDR3 coding sequence is TGTGCCAGCAGCTTTACAGGGTCGAACGAGCAGTACTTC.

The chain joins TRBV12-3 or TRBV12-4 to TRBJ1-2; D remains ambiguous. The CDR3 runs 12 residues. Trimming pared 5 bases from V and 4 bases from J, leaving 8 bases between. The CDR3 DNA sequence: TGTGCCAGCAGTCCGGCGTCCTATGGCTACACCTTC. It specifies CASSPASYGYTF.

The rearrangement links TRBV6-2 or TRBV6-3 to TRBJ1-5, with 7 bases fitting TRBD1. This CDR3 has 15 amino acids. J lost 8 bases, V lost 7 bases, and 14 bases had no gene match. Germline V CDR1 and CDR2: MNHEY, SVGEGT. The CDR3 loop reads CASTEDRVKGKPQHF. The CDR3 nucleotides read TGTGCCAGCACCGAAGACAGGGTAAAAGGGAAGCCCCAGCATTTT.

V gene TRBV5-1 combines with J gene TRBJ2-5, with D possibly TRBD1 on 6 matching bases. CDR1 and CDR2 from the germline V gene are SGHRS and YFSETQ. CDR3 length: 16 residues. Trimming pared 5 bases from V and 0 bases from J, leaving 17 bases between. CDR3 nucleotide sequence: TGCGCCAGCAGAGTCACAGGGACGATGTACCAAGAGACCCAGTACTTC. Translating gives CASRVTGTMYQETQYF.

The rearrangement uses TRBV7-2 and TRBJ2-7, with D tentatively TRBD2 (6 bases). The CDR3 consists of 12 residues. Germline V gives CDR1 SGHTA, CDR2 FQGNSA. The V end was cut by 5 bases, the J end by 10 bases, with 15 bases between. The CDR3 here is CASSGPSGTQYF. The CDR3 DNA reads TGTGCCAGCAGCGGCCCGTCAGGGACTCAGTACTTC.

The rearrangement links TRBV29-1 to TRBJ2-1; weak D call: TRBD1 (5 bases). V was trimmed by 4 bases and J by 16 bases, leaving 14 bases between them. The CDR3 totals 10 residues. CDR1 is SQVTM and CDR2 is ANQGSEA in the germline V gene. CDR3 bases: TGCAGCGTTGGGCAGGGCGGCTTCTTCTTC. Amino acids: CSVGQGGFFF.

The V call is TRBV5-4, the J call TRBJ1-1; maybe TRBD1 (6 bases). Germline V gene data show CDR1 as SGHNT and CDR2 as YYREEE (reference sequence). There are 15 residues in the CDR3. The V gene lost 7 bases and the J gene lost 4 bases, with 20 bases spanning the gap. CDR3 sequence (DNA): TGTGCCAGCCAAACTGAGACAGGCCGTGGCACTGAAGCTTTCTTT. It yields the protein CASQTETGRGTEAFF.

The chain is built from TRBV6-1 and TRBJ1-5, with D uncertain. Trimming stripped 2 bases from V and 1 base from J, with 18 bases between. Germline CDR1 and CDR2: MNHNS and SASEGT. This CDR3 spans 18 amino acids. The CDR3 reads CASSERSGEVWSNQPQHF. CDR3 nucleotide sequence: TGTGCCAGCAGTGAAAGAAGCGGCGAGGTGTGGAGCAATCAGCCCCAGCATTTT.

This chain uses TRBV10-3 with TRBJ1-1; D call uncertain. Trimming took 4 bases from V and 9 from J, leaving 9 bases between them. The CDR3 length is 11 residues. Germline V lookup: CDR1 ENHRY, CDR2 SYGVKD. CDR3 bases: TGTGCCATCAGTGCCAAAAATCAAGCTTTCTTT. This gives the protein CAISAKNQAFF.

The chain combines TRBV5-1 with TRBJ1-1; TRBD1 might be the D (5 bases). Germline CDR1 reads SGHRS; CDR2 reads YFSETQ. The CDR3 length is 17 residues. V dropped 2 bases and J dropped 0 bases, with 17 bases sitting between them. CDR3 DNA: TGCGCCAGCAGCTTCCTTGGCCGGGGGGAATTGAACACTGAAGCTTTCTTT. It translates to CASSFLGRGELNTEAFF.

J is TRBJ2-4 and V is TRBV7-2, with 12 bases identical to TRBD2. V was clipped by 2 bases and J by 11 bases; unmatched bases: 10. Germline V gives CDR1 SGHTA, CDR2 FQGNSA. The CDR3 runs to 16 residues. DNA for the CDR3: TGTGCCAGCAGCTTAACTTCTCTAGCGGGGGGGGGTTTTCAGTACTTC. Its translation: CASSLTSLAGGGFQYF.

The CDR3 DNA sequence: TGTGCCAGCAGCTTAGGAGCTTTTGGCTACACCTTC. It encodes CASSLGAFGYTF. The chain links TRBV7-2 to TRBJ1-2; D remains ambiguous. The CDR3 is made up of 12 amino acids. V was cut by 1 base and J by 7 bases, with 7 bases left in between. Germline CDR1 SGHTA, CDR2 FQGNSA.

The chain recombines TRBV20-1 with TRBJ1-6; 7 nucleotides line up with TRBD1. J lost 6 bases, V lost 1 base, and 6 bases had no gene match. The CDR3 is 15 residues long. Germline V gene data show CDR1 as DFQATT and CDR2 as SNEGSKA (reference sequence). The CDR3 here is CSARGGAGGNSPLHF. In DNA, the CDR3 is TGCAGTGCTAGAGGTGGCGCAGGGGGTAATTCACCCCTCCACTTT.

The V call is TRBV7-2, the J call TRBJ2-4, with 7 positions matching TRBD1. In germline, CDR1 is SGHTA, CDR2 FQGNSA. J gave up 1 base and V 5 bases, and 8 bases lay outside the gene matches. This CDR3 contains 16 residues. The CDR3 reads CASSPDRVIAKNIQYF. CDR3 nucleotides: TGTGCCAGCAGCCCTGACAGGGTTATTGCCAAAAACATTCAGTACTTC.